Sequencing of this TCR beta chain was carried out in a study of blood T cell repertoires in COVID-19. The assay was immunoSEQ multiplex PCR, and TCRdb's table has in-frame clones only and misses some. The sample has more than 300,000 clones; roughly nine tenths are singletons. This clone has a handful of counts. Trimming removed 6 bases from V and 1 base from J, with 12 bases in between. CDR1 is LGHNA and CDR2 is YNFKEQ in the germline V gene. CDR3 length equals 15 residues. J is TRBJ2-2 and V is TRBV4-2, with a possible D match to TRBD2 (6 bases). The sequence derives from a woman in her twenties or thirties with COVID-19, enrolled during active disease. The sample consisted of peripheral blood. CDR3 coding DNA: TGTGCCAGCAGACAACCGGGGGAGAACACCGGGGAGCTGTTTTTT. Protein product: CASRQPGENTGELFF.